This is a list of T cell receptor beta chains from one sample in a study of CD8 T cells in ankylosing spondylitis. MiXCR, run by TCRdb on the 5' RACE reads, gives a single entry per CDR3 protein. The table includes 40,000 to 55,000 distinct CDR3 sequences, roughly 7.4% detected once. Sample: blood, either unsorted or a sorted T cell fraction (not recorded which). Receptor source: a female donor with ankylosing spondylitis or in good health (not recorded which). CDR3s include the opening cysteine and the closing phenylalanine or tryptophan. Each record gives: V gene, D gene, clone size, J gene, CDR3 protein, CDR3 DNA. A D gene is named only where the DNA matches it firmly. Size is omitted from some rows. Given values are once, few, many or a class for expanded clones.

TRBV19,NA,few,TRBJ1-5,CASRGWDGGLQPQHF,TGTGCCAGTAGGGGATGGGATGGGGGCTTACAGCCCCAGCATTTT
TRBV11-3,NA,many,TRBJ2-2,CASSLVWGRDTGELFF,TGTGCCAGCAGCTTAGTGTGGGGTCGGGACACCGGGGAGCTGTTTTTT
TRBV5-8,NA,many,TRBJ1-1,CASSLYRNTEAFF,TGTGCCAGCAGCTTGTATAGGAACACTGAAGCTTTCTTT
TRBV5-1,NA,many,TRBJ1-1,CASSLARDTEAFF,TGCGCCAGCAGCTTGGCTAGGGACACTGAAGCTTTCTTT
TRBV11-2,NA,many,TRBJ1-1,CASSSTQSSEAFF,TGTGCCAGCAGCTCAACACAGTCTTCTGAAGCTTTCTTT
TRBV6-2/TRBV6-3,TRBD1,many,TRBJ1-5,CASSLQGPQETQHF,TGTGCCAGCAGTTTACAGGGGCCCCAAGAAACCCAGCATTTT
TRBV11-3,NA,few,TRBJ2-1,CASSLELGDDEQFF,TGTGCCAGCAGCTTAGAGCTTGGGGACGATGAGCAGTTCTTC
TRBV12-3/TRBV12-4,NA,many,TRBJ1-1,CASSLSGQANTEAFF,TGTGCCAGCAGTTTATCAGGGCAGGCAAACACTGAAGCTTTCTTT
TRBV5-1,NA,many,TRBJ2-2,CASSLVSTGELFF,TGCGCCAGCAGCTTGGTTTCCACCGGGGAGCTGTTTTTT
TRBV10-3,TRBD2,many,TRBJ2-1,CAISGGLAGPPLF,TGTGCCATCAGTGGGGGACTAGCGGGGCCCCCGCTCTTC
TRBV5-1,NA,many,TRBJ2-4,CASSLTGDFKNIQYF,TGCGCCAGCAGCTTAACAGGGGACTTCAAAAACATTCAGTACTTC
TRBV5-1,NA,many,TRBJ2-1,CASSGEGEQFF,TGCGCCAGCAGCGGAGAGGGTGAGCAGTTCTTC
TRBV20-1,NA,NA,TRBJ1-1,CSARGWRLNTEAFF,TGCAGTGCTAGAGGGTGGCGGTTAAACACTGAAGCTTTCTTT
TRBV5-1,TRBD1,few,TRBJ2-3,CASREARGQSTDTQYF,TGCGCCAGCAGAGAAGCTAGGGGACAGAGCACAGATACGCAGTATTTT
TRBV11-2,NA,many,TRBJ1-1,CASSFGQYTEAFF,TGTGCCAGCAGCTTCGGACAGTACACTGAAGCTTTCTTT
TRBV5-1,NA,NA,TRBJ2-6,CASSFGVSGANVLTF,TGCGCCAGCAGTTTCGGGGTCTCTGGGGCCAACGTCCTGACTTTC
TRBV29-1,NA,many,TRBJ2-1,CSVVGAHNEQFF,TGCAGCGTTGTGGGGGCCCACAATGAGCAGTTCTTC
TRBV20-1,TRBD1,many,TRBJ1-6,CSASYQGGGDSPLHF,TGCAGTGCTAGTTATCAGGGGGGCGGTGATTCACCCCTCCACTTT
TRBV6-1,TRBD1,NA,TRBJ1-2,CASRPTGESNYGYTF,TGTGCCAGCAGACCCACAGGGGAAAGTAACTATGGCTACACCTTC
TRBV20-1,TRBD2,many,TRBJ2-1,CSASPGGGSSYNEQFF,TGCAGTGCTAGTCCCGGAGGCGGGAGCTCCTACAATGAGCAGTTCTTC
TRBV7-9,TRBD1,NA,TRBJ2-1,CASSLGTGGNEQFF,TGTGCCAGCAGCTTAGGGACAGGGGGCAATGAGCAGTTCTTC
TRBV29-1,TRBD1,NA,TRBJ1-2,CSVLQGLGDYGYTF,TGCAGCGTTTTACAGGGGCTAGGGGATTATGGCTACACCTTC